The 32 T cell receptor beta chains below all came from one sample that was sequenced in a study of CD8 T cells in Susac syndrome. Random hexamers primed reverse transcription of about 0.45 to 1 ug RNA. MiXCR was run by TCRdb on the immunoSEQ multiplex PCR reads, yielding one entry per CDR3 protein. The table has roughly 120,000 distinct CDR3 sequences, approximately 96% seen once; the top ten hold roughly 0.096%. Sequenced: CD4+ T cells from PBMCs. Receptor source: a human donor in good health.

The V gene is TRBV28, the J gene TRBJ1-5, with no clear D. The CDR3 consists of 16 residues. Per the germline V gene, CDR1 is MDHEN and CDR2 is SYDVKM. V was pared by 3 bases and J by 4 bases, with 16 bases between. The CDR3 sequence is CASSLRRVHGNQPQHF. In DNA form, the CDR3 reads TGTGCCAGCAGTTTGCGGCGGGTTCACGGTAATCAGCCCCAGCATTTT.

The gene calls are TRBV24-1 and TRBJ2-6; D is undetermined. This CDR3 spans 13 amino acids. Germline V gene sequence: CDR1 KGHDR, CDR2 SFDVKD. Trimming took 7 bases from V and 0 from J, leaving 3 bases between them. The DNA for the CDR3 is TGTGCCACCAGCGACTCTGGGGCCAACGTCCTGACTTTC. This translates into CATSDSGANVLTF.

J is TRBJ2-5 and V is TRBV2; no reliable D call. Per germline, CDR1 SNHLY and CDR2 FYNNEI. The V end lost 8 bases, the J end lost 3 bases, and 7 bases lay between the germline ends. The CDR3 has 11 amino acids. In DNA form, the CDR3 reads TGTGCCAGCCAAAGGGAAGAGACCCAGTACTTC. Translated, it gives CASQREETQYF.

The rearrangement links TRBV12-5 to TRBJ2-3; D ambiguous. Deletions cut 4 bases from V and 0 bases from J, with 5 bases between. Germline V gene lookup returns CDR1 LGHNT and CDR2 FRNRAP. CDR3 size: 13 residues. As DNA, the CDR3 is TGTGCTAGTGGTTCGACGAGCACAGATACGCAGTATTTT. Protein sequence: CASGSTSTDTQYF.

The chain carries TRBV7-2 and TRBJ2-2; the D is unclear. Germline CDR1 SGHTA, CDR2 FQGNSA. The CDR3 is 13 residues long. V lost 2 bases, J lost 5 bases, and 6 bases lay in between. CDR3 bases: TGTGCCAGCAGCTTAACAGCTACCGGGGAGCTGTTTTTT. Its translation is CASSLTATGELFF.

The chain links TRBV2 to TRBJ2-6, with D possibly matching TRBD1 (6 bases). Trimming stripped 6 bases from V and 3 bases from J, with 12 bases between. Germline V gene data show CDR1 as SNHLY and CDR2 as FYNNEI. This CDR3 has 15 amino acids. The CDR3 spells CASSQQGGGANVLTF. CDR3 nucleotides: TGTGCCAGCAGCCAACAGGGCGGTGGGGCCAACGTCCTGACTTTC.

The rearrangement links TRBV11-2 to TRBJ2-5; 7 nucleotides match TRBD2. This CDR3 comprises 15 residues. The junction had 7 bases not matched to a gene; V was cut back by 1 base and J by 5 bases. Germline V gives CDR1 SGHAT, CDR2 FQNNGV. The CDR3 coding sequence is TGTGCCAGCAGCTTAGGGTCCGGGAGGAGGGAGACCCAGTACTTC. It codes for CASSLGSGRRETQYF.

V gene TRBV12-3 or TRBV12-4 combines with J gene TRBJ1-5, with 7 bases lining up with TRBD1. The CDR3 is made up of 15 amino acids. The ends lost 1 base at V and 3 bases at J; junction bases unmatched: 3. CDR3 sequence (DNA): TGTGCCAGCAGTTTAGACAGGGGCGTCAATCAGCCCCAGCATTTT. Protein sequence: CASSLDRGVNQPQHF.

This rearrangement joins TRBV6-5 to TRBJ2-1; TRBD2 aligns across 8 bases. This CDR3 is built from 18 residues. V gave up 0 bases and J gave up 1 base; unmatched junction bases: 8. Germline CDR1 is MNHEY and CDR2 is SVGAGI. The CDR3 nucleotides are TGTGCCAGCAGTTACTCGATAAGCGGGGGAGCTTCCTACAATGAGCAGTTCTTC. It translates to CASSYSISGGASYNEQFF.

This chain uses TRBV12-3 or TRBV12-4 with TRBJ2-2; D is perhaps TRBD2 (6 bases). The CDR3 is 14 amino acids. Trimming left V 4 bases short and J 5 bases short, with 11 bases between. DNA of the CDR3: TGTGCCAGCAGTTCCCAGCGGGCGACCGGGGAGCTGTTTTTT. This translates into CASSSQRATGELFF.

The rearrangement links TRBV29-1 to TRBJ2-5, with TRBD2 identical over 7 bases. The CDR3 runs to 15 residues. V trimming: 4 bases; J trimming: 2 bases; junction bases outside the gene matches: 10. Germline lookup yields CDR1 SQVTM and CDR2 ANQGSEA. CDR3 sequence (DNA): TGCAGCGTTGGTTTTGGCGGGGGAGTTCAAGAGACCCAGTACTTC. Its translation: CSVGFGGGVQETQYF.

V gene TRBV25-1 combines with J gene TRBJ2-1, with 9 bases fitting TRBD1. Germline V lookup: CDR1 MGHDK, CDR2 SYGVNS. The length of the CDR3 is 16 residues. Germline trimming cut 5 bases from V and 0 bases from J; bases unmatched to any gene: 5. The CDR3 here is CASSQTTGGSYNEQFF. The CDR3 DNA follows: TGTGCCAGCAGTCAAACGACAGGGGGCTCCTACAATGAGCAGTTCTTC. Full variable domain (remainder filled in from reference TRBV25-1 and TRBJ2-1): EADIYQTPRYLVIGTGKKITLECSQTMGHDKMYWYQQDPGMELHLIHYSYGVNSTEKGDLSSESTVSRIRTEHFPLTLESARPSHTSQYLCASSQTTGGSYNEQFFGPGTRLTVL.

The genes are TRBV20-1 and TRBJ2-4; no clear D. The V end lost 4 bases, the J end lost 5 bases, and 9 bases lay between the germline ends. This CDR3 is 12 amino acids long. From germline, CDR1 is DFQATT and CDR2 SNEGSKA (reference sequence). The chain's CDR3 is CSANKGENIQYF. In DNA form, the CDR3 reads TGCAGTGCTAACAAGGGCGAAAACATTCAGTACTTC.

The CDR3 sequence: CASSLMGGDGYTF. The CDR3, as DNA: TGTGCCAGCAGTTTAATGGGGGGGGATGGCTACACCTTC. This chain links TRBV12-3 or TRBV12-4 with TRBJ1-2, with a weak D call TRBD1 (5 bases). The germline V and J ends were trimmed by 2 bases and 6 bases, with 10 bases remaining between them. The CDR3 is made up of 13 amino acids.

The rearrangement joins TRBV4-1 to TRBJ1-5; 12 bases fit TRBD1. The CDR3 has 16 residues. With 3 bases clipped from V and 5 bases from J, the junction kept 5 bases outside the gene matches. The germline gives CDR1 MGHRA, CDR2 YSYEKL. CDR3 region: CASSQSGTGGDQPQHF. In DNA, the CDR3 is TGCGCCAGCAGCCAGTCCGGGACAGGGGGCGATCAGCCCCAGCATTTT.

V and J are TRBV2 and TRBJ1-1; possible D gene TRBD1, 6 bases. V lost 6 bases, J lost 3 bases, and 14 bases lay in between. The CDR3 runs to 14 residues. Germline lookup yields CDR1 SNHLY and CDR2 FYNNEI. The CDR3 nucleotides read TGTGCCAGCAGAGTCGATACAGGGTACACTGAAGCTTTCTTT. Translation: CASRVDTGYTEAFF.

The chain joins TRBV12-3 or TRBV12-4 to TRBJ1-2, with unresolved D. Trimming cost V 3 bases and J 0 bases, with 5 bases left between them. CDR3 size: 13 residues. CDR3 DNA sequence: TGTGCCAGCAGTTTCGGCGCTAACTATGGCTACACCTTC. It yields the protein CASSFGANYGYTF.

The genes are TRBV20-1 and TRBJ1-4; the D is unclear. CDR1 and CDR2 (germline): DFQATT, SNEGSKA (reference sequence). The CDR3 runs 16 residues. V was pared by 0 bases and J by 8 bases, with 19 bases between. DNA for the CDR3: TGCAGTGCTAGAGAGAGGTCTGGGCACTTGGAGGAAAAACTGTTTTTT. Amino acids: CSARERSGHLEEKLFF.

The rearrangement joins TRBV2 to TRBJ2-5; a possible D gene is TRBD1 (5 bases). Trimming stripped 4 bases from V and 5 bases from J, with 14 bases between. Germline V CDR1 and CDR2: SNHLY, FYNNEI. The CDR3 is 14 amino acids. The CDR3 protein is CASSAVQGLETQYF. The DNA for the CDR3 is TGTGCCAGCAGTGCTGTTCAGGGTCTGGAGACCCAGTACTTC.

The chain employs TRBV24-1 and TRBJ2-6; 8 nucleotides align to TRBD1. This CDR3 contains 15 residues. Germline values: CDR1 KGHDR, CDR2 SFDVKD. The trim removed 5 bases at V and 6 bases at J, leaving 5 bases unmatched. Here the CDR3 reads CATSASGGEANVLTF. CDR3 nucleotides: TGTGCCACCAGTGCATCAGGGGGCGAGGCCAACGTCCTGACTTTC.

The rearrangement links TRBV6-2 or TRBV6-3 to TRBJ1-1, with D hard to call. The CDR3 contains 15 residues. Trimming left V 0 bases short and J 3 bases short, with 11 bases between. Per germline, CDR1 MNHEY and CDR2 SVGEGT. The CDR3 DNA is TGTGCCAGCAGTTACTCACCTAGGGAGGACACTGAAGCTTTCTTT. Protein sequence: CASSYSPREDTEAFF.

V and J are TRBV5-1 and TRBJ2-6; no reliable D call. This CDR3 is 16 amino acids long. V lost 2 bases and J lost 0, with 9 bases in between. CDR1 and CDR2 (germline): SGHRS, YFSETQ. The chain's CDR3 is CASSFLSNSGANVLTF. CDR3 DNA: TGCGCCAGCAGCTTCCTCTCAAACTCTGGGGCCAACGTCCTGACTTTC.

This rearrangement joins TRBV9 to TRBJ2-5; 14 nucleotides line up with TRBD2. Trimming removed 4 bases from V and 2 bases from J; junction bases left unmatched: 7. CDR1 is SGDLS, CDR2 YYNGEE, per germline. The CDR3 sequence is 17 residues long. The CDR3 bases are TGTGCCAGCAGCCCAGGACTAGCGGGGGGCTCACAAGAGACCCAGTACTTC. This gives the protein CASSPGLAGGSQETQYF.

V gene TRBV5-1 combines with J gene TRBJ2-3; no firm D call. Trimming left V 4 bases short and J 4 bases short, with 13 bases between. The CDR3 spans 14 residues. Per germline, CDR1 SGHRS and CDR2 YFSETQ. CDR3 sequence reads: CASSLSPQADTQYF. The CDR3 bases are TGCGCCAGCAGCCTCTCCCCTCAGGCAGATACGCAGTATTTT.

J is TRBJ1-1 and V is TRBV5-6; weak D call: TRBD1 (5 bases). The V and J ends lost 6 bases and 1 base respectively, with 13 bases between them. Looked up from germline, CDR1 is SGHDT and CDR2 is YYEEEE. The length of the CDR3 is 14 residues. The CDR3 nucleotides are TGTGCCAGCAACCCTGACAGTGCGAACACTGAAGCTTTCTTT. Translation: CASNPDSANTEAFF.

The V gene is TRBV7-2, the J gene TRBJ2-6; no reliable D call. CDR1 is SGHTA, CDR2 FQGNSA, per germline. CDR3 size: 14 residues. V gave up 4 bases and J gave up 0 bases, with 4 bases separating them. The CDR3 region is CASSSLSGANVLTF. For the CDR3, the DNA is TGTGCCAGCAGCTCCCTCTCTGGGGCCAACGTCCTGACTTTC.

The genes are TRBV6-1 and TRBJ2-7, with 8 bases matching TRBD1. CDR3 length: 11 residues. The J segment lost 12 bases and the V segment lost 3 bases, leaving 4 bases of the junction unmatched. From germline, CDR1 is MNHNS and CDR2 SASEGT. The CDR3 DNA is TGTGCCAGCAGTGAGAAAGGGACAGGGTACTTC. It specifies CASSEKGTGYF.

The V call is TRBV28, the J call TRBJ1-5; D not certain. V lost 4 bases and J lost 7, with 11 bases in between. Germline V CDR1 and CDR2: MDHEN, SYDVKM. The CDR3 consists of 13 residues. The DNA for the CDR3 is TGTGCCAGCAGTTCGCACCTACAGCAGCCCCAGCATTTT. Protein: CASSSHLQQPQHF. The variable domain in full, completed from reference TRBV28 and TRBJ1-5, reads DVKVTQSSRYLVKRTGEKVFLECVQDMDHENMFWYRQDPGLGLRLIYFSYDVKMKEKGDIPEGYSVSREKKERFSLILESASTNQTSMYLCASSSHLQQPQHFGDGTRLSIL.

The chain is built from TRBV24-1 and TRBJ2-2; TRBD2 matches at 7 bases. Germline V lookup: CDR1 KGHDR, CDR2 SFDVKD. The CDR3 is 14 amino acids. The J segment lost 5 bases and the V segment lost 5 bases, leaving 4 bases of the junction unmatched. CDR3 in amino acids: CATSAQGGTGELFF. The CDR3, as DNA: TGTGCCACCAGTGCGCAGGGAGGGACCGGGGAGCTGTTTTTT.

This rearrangement joins TRBV2 to TRBJ2-6; D not certain. V was cut by 2 bases and J by 11 bases, with 4 bases left in between. The length of the CDR3 is 11 residues. Germline-derived CDR1 and CDR2 are SNHLY and FYNNEI. The CDR3 loop is CASSELYVLTF. CDR3 sequence (DNA): TGTGCCAGCAGTGAATTGTACGTCCTGACTTTC.

The rearrangement links TRBV14 to TRBJ1-1, with D uncertain. V shed 4 bases and J shed 11 bases, with 17 bases lying between them. The CDR3 length is 13 residues. CDR1 and CDR2 (germline): SGHDN, FVKESK. CDR3 sequence: CASSPTQTGVAFF. The CDR3 DNA reads TGTGCCAGCAGCCCTACTCAGACCGGTGTCGCTTTCTTT.

This chain connects TRBV7-8 to TRBJ2-1; 10 nucleotides line up with TRBD2. Germline V gene data show CDR1 as SGHVS and CDR2 as FQNEAQ. Trimming removed 1 base from V and 4 bases from J; junction bases left unmatched: 7. The CDR3 runs to 17 residues. CDR3 nucleotide sequence: TGTGCCAGCAGCTTAGGTTCTAGCGGGAGTCAGTACAATGAGCAGTTCTTC. Protein product: CASSLGSSGSQYNEQFF.